Presented here are 4 T cell receptor beta chains from one specimen sequenced in a study of human T cells and chemical hapten exposure. Time point defined: pre-sensitization, week 0. Indicated treatment: therapeutic diphenylcyclopropenone sensitization with weekly scalp DPC. TCRdb used MiXCR to reprocess the RACE reads, holding one entry per CDR3 protein. This sample has 300,000 to 450,000 distinct CDR3 sequences; 4.5% to 5.5% occur once, and the top ten carry under 9.5%. The material sequenced was whole blood, taken in connection with sensitization to the hapten diphenylcyclopropenone (DPC). The receptors stem from a woman between 18 and 30 years old with alopecia areata. Some clones in this sample may be carry-over from other donors' samples.

In this sample, this clonotype turned up a few times. The chain employs TRBV5-4 and TRBJ1-1; D unclear. Germline CDR1 reads SGHNT; CDR2 reads YYREEE (reference sequence). This CDR3 has 13 residues. V was pared by 2 bases and J by 1 base, with 6 bases between. This CDR3 reads CASSFNENTEAFF. The CDR3 DNA sequence: TGTGCCAGCAGCTTTAACGAGAACACTGAAGCTTTCTTT.

The chain employs TRBV9 and TRBJ2-3; 16 nucleotides line up with TRBD2. V lost 3 bases, J lost 5 bases, and 12 bases stayed unmatched. The CDR3 totals 19 residues. Germline CDR1 SGDLS, CDR2 YYNGEE. The CDR3 DNA sequence: TGTGCCAGCAGCGCCTCCGGGACTAGCGGGGGGGCCGTTGGAGATACGCAGTATTTT. As protein: CASSASGTSGGAVGDTQYF.

Many counts were recorded for this clonotype. The rearrangement links TRBV29-1 to TRBJ2-5; a weak D match, TRBD2 (5 bases). Trimming cost V 6 bases and J 5 bases, with 16 bases left between them. The CDR3 extends over 13 amino acids. Germline assignment: CDR1 SQVTM and CDR2 ANQGSEA. CDR3 DNA sequence: TGCAGCGTCCTCTTACTAGTGATGGAGACCCAGTACTTC. The encoded protein is CSVLLLVMETQYF. The entire variable domain, with the rest obtained from reference TRBV29-1 and TRBJ2-5, is as follows: SAVISQKPSRDICQRGTSLTIQCQVDSQVTMMFWYRQQPGQSLTLIATANQGSEATYESGFVIDKFPISRPNLTFSTLTVSNMSPEDSSIYLCSVLLLVMETQYFGPGTRLLVL.

There are a few counts of this clonotype. This chain's CDR3 is CASSLGGLEAFF. In DNA form, the CDR3 reads TGCGCCAGCAGCTTGGGGGGACTTGAAGCTTTCTTT. V usage is TRBV5-1 and J usage is TRBJ1-1, with a possible D match to TRBD1 (5 bases). Trimming stripped 0 bases from V and 7 bases from J, with 7 bases between. The CDR3 has 12 residues. Per the germline V gene, CDR1 is SGHRS and CDR2 is YFSETQ. Looking up the rest from reference TRBV5-1 and TRBJ1-1 gives the full variable domain: KAGVTQTPRYLIKTRGQQVTLSCSPISGHRSVSWYQQTPGQGLQFLFEYFSETQRNKGNFPGRFSGRQFSNSRSEMNVSTLELGDSALYLCASSLGGLEAFFGQGTRLTVV.